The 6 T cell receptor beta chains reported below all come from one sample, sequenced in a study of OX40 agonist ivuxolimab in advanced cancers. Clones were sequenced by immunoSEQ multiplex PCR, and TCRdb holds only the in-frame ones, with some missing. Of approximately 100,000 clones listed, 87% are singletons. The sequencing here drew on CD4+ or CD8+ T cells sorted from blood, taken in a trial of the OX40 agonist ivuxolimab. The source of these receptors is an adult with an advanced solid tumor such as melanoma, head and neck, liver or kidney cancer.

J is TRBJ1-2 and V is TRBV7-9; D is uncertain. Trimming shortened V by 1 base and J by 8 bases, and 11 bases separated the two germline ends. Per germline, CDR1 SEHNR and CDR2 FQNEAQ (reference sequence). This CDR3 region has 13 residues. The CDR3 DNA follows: TGTGCCAGCAGCTTAGAAGGTGGAGGAGGCTACACCTTC. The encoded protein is CASSLEGGGGYTF. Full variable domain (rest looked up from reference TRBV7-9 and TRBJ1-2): DTGVSQNPRHKITKRGQNVTFRCDPISEHNRLYWYRQTLGQGPEFLTYFQNEAQLEKSRLLSDRFSAERPKGSFSTLEIQRTEQGDSAMYLCASSLEGGGGYTFGSGTRLTVV.

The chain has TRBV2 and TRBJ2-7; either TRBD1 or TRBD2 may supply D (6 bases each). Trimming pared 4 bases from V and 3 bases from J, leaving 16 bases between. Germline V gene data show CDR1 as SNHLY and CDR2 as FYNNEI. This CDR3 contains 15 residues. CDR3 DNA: TGTGCCAGCAGTGGGGGGGCAGGGACGAGCTACGAGCAGTACTTC. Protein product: CASSGGAGTSYEQYF.

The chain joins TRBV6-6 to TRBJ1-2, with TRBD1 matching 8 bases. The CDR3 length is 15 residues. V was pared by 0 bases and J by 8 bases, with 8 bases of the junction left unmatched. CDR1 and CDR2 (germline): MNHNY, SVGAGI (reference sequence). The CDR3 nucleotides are TGTGCCAGCAGTTACTCGAAACAGGGGGAAGACGGCTACACCTTC. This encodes CASSYSKQGEDGYTF.

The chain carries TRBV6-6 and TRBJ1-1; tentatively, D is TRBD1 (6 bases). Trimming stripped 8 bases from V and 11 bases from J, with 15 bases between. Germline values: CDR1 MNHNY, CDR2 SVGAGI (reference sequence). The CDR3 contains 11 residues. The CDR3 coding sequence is TGTGCCAGCGGACACAGGGTCGACGCTTTCTTT. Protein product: CASGHRVDAFF.

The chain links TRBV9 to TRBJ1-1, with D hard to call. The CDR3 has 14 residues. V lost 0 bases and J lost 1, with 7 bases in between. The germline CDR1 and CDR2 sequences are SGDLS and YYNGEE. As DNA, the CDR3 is TGTGCCAGCAGCGTAGTGGCAGGGAACACTGAAGCTTTCTTT. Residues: CASSVVAGNTEAFF.

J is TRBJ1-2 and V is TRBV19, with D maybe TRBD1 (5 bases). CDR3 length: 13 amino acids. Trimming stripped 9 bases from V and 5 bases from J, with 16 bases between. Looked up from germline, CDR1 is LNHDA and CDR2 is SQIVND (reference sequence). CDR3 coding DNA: TGTGCCAGCGGGACGGATCTCCGTTATGGCTACACCTTC. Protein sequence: CASGTDLRYGYTF.